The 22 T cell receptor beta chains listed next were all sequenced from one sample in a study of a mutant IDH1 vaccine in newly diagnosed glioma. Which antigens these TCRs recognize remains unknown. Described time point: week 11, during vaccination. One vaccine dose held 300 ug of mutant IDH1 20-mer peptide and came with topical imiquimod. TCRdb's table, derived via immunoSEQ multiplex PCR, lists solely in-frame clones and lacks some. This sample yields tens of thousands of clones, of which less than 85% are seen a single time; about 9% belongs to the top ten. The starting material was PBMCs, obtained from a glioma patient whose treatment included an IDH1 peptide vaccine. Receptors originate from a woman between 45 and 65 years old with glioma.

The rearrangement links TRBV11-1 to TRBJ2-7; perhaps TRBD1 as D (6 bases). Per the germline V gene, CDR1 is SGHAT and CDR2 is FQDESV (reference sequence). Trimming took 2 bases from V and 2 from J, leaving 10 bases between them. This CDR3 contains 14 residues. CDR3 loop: CASSLKQGPYEQYF. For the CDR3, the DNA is TGTGCCAGCAGCTTAAAACAGGGCCCCTACGAGCAGTACTTC.

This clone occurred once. The CDR3 protein is CASSPPDKYEQYF. In nucleotides, the CDR3 is TGCGCCAGCAGCCCCCCGGACAAGTACGAGCAGTACTTC. This chain connects TRBV5-1 to TRBJ2-7, with a weak D call TRBD1 (5 bases). The CDR3 spans 13 residues. V dropped 4 bases and J dropped 4 bases, with 12 bases sitting between them. From germline, CDR1 is SGHRS and CDR2 YFSETQ.

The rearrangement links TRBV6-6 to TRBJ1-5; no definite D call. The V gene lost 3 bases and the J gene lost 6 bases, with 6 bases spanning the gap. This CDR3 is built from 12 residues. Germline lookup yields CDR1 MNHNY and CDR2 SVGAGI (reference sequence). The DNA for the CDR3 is TGTGCCAGCAGTTATAAGGGTCAGCCCCAGCATTTT. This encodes CASSYKGQPQHF.

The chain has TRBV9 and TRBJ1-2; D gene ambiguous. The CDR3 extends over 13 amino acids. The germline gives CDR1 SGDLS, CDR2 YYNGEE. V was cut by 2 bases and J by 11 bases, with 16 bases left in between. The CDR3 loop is CASSVTLTHGYTF. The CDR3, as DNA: TGTGCCAGCAGCGTGACCCTGACTCACGGGTACACCTTC.

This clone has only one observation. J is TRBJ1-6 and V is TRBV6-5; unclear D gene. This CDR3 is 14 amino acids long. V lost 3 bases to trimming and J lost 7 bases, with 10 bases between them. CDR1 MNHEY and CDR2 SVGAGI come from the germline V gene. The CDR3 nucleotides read TGTGCCAGCAGTTATGACGGAGCCAATTCACCCCTCCACTTT. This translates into CASSYDGANSPLHF.

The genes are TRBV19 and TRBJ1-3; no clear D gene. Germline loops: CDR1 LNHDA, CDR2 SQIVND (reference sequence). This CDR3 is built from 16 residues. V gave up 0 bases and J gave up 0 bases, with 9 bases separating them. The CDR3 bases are TGTGCCAGTAGTATAGAGGTCAGTCGCTCTGGAAACACCATATATTTT. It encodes CASSIEVSRSGNTIYF.

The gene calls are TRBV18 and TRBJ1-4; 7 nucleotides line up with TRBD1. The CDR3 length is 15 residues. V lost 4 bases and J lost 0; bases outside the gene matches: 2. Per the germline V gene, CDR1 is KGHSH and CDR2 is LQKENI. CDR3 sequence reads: CASSLQGATNEKLFF. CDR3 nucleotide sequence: TGTGCCAGCTCACTTCAGGGGGCAACTAATGAAAAACTGTTTTTT.

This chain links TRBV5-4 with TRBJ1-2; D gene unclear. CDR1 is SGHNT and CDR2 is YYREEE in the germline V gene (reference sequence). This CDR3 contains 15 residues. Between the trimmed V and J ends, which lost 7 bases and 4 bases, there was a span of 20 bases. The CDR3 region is CASFGDVPKTYGYTF. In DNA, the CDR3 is TGTGCCAGCTTTGGCGACGTACCAAAGACCTATGGCTACACCTTC. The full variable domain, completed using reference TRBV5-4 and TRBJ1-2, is ETGVTQSPTHLIKTRGQQVTLRCSSQSGHNTVSWYQQALGQGPQFIFQYYREEENGRGNFPPRFSGLQFPNYSSELNVNALELDDSALYLCASFGDVPKTYGYTFGSGTRLTVV.

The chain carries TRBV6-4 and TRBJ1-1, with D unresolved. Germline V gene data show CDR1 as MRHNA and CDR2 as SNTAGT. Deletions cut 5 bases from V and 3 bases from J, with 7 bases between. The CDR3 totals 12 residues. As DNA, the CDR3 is TGTGCCAGCAGTCCCGTTCACACTGAAGCTTTCTTT. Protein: CASSPVHTEAFF.

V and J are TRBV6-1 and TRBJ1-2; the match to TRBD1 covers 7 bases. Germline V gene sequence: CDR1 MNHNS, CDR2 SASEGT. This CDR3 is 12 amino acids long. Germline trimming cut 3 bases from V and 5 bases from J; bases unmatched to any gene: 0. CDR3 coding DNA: TGTGCCAGCAGTGACAGGGGGTATGGCTACACCTTC. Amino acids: CASSDRGYGYTF.

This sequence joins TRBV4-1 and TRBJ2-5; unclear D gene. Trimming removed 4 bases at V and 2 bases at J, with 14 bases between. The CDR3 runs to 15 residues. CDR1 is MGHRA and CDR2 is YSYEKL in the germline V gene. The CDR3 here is CASSPRRSIQETQYF. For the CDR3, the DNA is TGCGCCAGCAGCCCCCGTAGGTCGATACAAGAGACCCAGTACTTC.

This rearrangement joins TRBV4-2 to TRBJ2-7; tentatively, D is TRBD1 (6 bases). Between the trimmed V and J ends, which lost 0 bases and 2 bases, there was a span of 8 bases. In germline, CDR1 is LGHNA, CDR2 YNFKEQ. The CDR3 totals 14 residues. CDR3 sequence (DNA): TGTGCCAGCAGCCAAGATCACAGGGCCTACGAGCAGTACTTC. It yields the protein CASSQDHRAYEQYF.

The DNA of the CDR3 is TGTGCCAGCAGCTTAGAAAGAGTCTTACTCGAGATGCGGGCGTACAATGAGCAGTTCTTC. The encoded protein is CASSLERVLLEMRAYNEQFF. This chain links TRBV7-8 with TRBJ2-1; D is possibly TRBD2 (5 bases). V shed 1 base and J shed 4 bases, with 26 bases lying between them. The CDR3 length is 20 residues. The germline V gene has CDR1 SGHVS and CDR2 FQNEAQ. Full variable domain (missing parts from reference TRBV7-8 and TRBJ2-1): GAGVSQSPRYKVAKRGQDVALRCDPISGHVSLFWYQQALGQGPEFLTYFQNEAQLDKSGLPSDRFFAERPEGSVSTLKIQRTQQEDSAVYLCASSLERVLLEMRAYNEQFFGPGTRLTVL.

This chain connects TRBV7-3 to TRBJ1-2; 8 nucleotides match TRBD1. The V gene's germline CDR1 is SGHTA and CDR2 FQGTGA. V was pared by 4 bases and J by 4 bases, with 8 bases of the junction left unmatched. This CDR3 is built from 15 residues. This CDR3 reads CASSSRQGAGYGYTF. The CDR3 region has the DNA TGTGCCAGCAGCTCGCGGCAGGGGGCTGGCTATGGCTACACCTTC.

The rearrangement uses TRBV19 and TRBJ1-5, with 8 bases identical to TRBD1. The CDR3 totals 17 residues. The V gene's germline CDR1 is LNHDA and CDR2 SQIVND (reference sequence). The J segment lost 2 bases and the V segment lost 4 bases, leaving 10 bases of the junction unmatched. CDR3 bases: TGTGCCAGTAGTACACAGGGGGGGGTTGAGGGCAATCAGCCCCAGCATTTT. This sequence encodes CASSTQGGVEGNQPQHF.

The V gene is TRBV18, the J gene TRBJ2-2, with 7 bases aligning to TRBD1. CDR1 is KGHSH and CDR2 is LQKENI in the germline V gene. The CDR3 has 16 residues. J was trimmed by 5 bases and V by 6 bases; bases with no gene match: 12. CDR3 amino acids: CASSPQRGRGTGELFF. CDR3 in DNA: TGTGCCAGCTCTCCCCAGAGGGGGCGCGGGACCGGGGAGCTGTTTTTT.

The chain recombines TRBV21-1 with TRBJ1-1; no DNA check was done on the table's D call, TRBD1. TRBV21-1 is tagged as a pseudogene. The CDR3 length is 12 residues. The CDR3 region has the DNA TGTGGCCAGGGGGCTGCGAACACTGAAGCTTTCTTT. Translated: CGQGAANTEAFF.

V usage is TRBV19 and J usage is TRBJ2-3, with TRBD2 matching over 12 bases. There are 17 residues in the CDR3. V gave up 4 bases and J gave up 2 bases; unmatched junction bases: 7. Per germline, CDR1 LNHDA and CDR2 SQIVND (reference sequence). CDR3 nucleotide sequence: TGTGCCAGTAGTACCAGACTAGCGGGGGACCTCACAGATACGCAGTATTTT. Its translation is CASSTRLAGDLTDTQYF.

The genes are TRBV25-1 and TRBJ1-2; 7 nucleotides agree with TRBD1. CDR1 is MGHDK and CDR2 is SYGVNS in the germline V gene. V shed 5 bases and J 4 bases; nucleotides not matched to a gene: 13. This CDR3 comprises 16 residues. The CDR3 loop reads CASSKKGGQKPYGYTF. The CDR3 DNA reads TGTGCCAGCAGTAAGAAGGGGGGACAGAAGCCCTATGGCTACACCTTC.

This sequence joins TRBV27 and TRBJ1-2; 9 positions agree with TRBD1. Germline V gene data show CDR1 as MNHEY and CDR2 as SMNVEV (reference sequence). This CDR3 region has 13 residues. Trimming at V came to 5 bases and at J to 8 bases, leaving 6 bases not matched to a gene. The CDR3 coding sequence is TGTGCCAGCAGTCCCGACAGGGGGGCGGGCTACACCTTC. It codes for CASSPDRGAGYTF.

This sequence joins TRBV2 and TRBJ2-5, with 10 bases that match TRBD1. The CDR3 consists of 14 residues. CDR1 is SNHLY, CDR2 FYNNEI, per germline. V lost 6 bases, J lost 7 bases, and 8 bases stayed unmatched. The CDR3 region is CASSAGQGIGTQYF. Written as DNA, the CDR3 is TGTGCCAGCAGCGCGGGACAGGGGATCGGGACCCAGTACTTC. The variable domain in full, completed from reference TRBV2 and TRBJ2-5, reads EPEVTQTPSHQVTQMGQEVILRCVPISNHLYFYWYRQILGQKVEFLVSFYNNEISEKSEIFDDQFSVERPDGSNFTLKIRSTKLEDSAMYFCASSAGQGIGTQYFGPGTRLLVL.

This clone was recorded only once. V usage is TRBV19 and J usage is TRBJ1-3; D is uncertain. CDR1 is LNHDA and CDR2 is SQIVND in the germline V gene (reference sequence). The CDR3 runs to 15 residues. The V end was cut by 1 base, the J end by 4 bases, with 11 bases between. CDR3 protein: CASSIVKGGGNTIYF. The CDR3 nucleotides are TGTGCCAGTAGTATAGTAAAGGGCGGCGGAAACACCATATATTTT.